This TCR beta chain was sequenced for a study of T cell clonotyping in hematopoietic cell transplantation. Study results and limitations: At the given depth, recipient repertoires were over 95% de novo clonotypes. Higher Inverse Simpson Index values in graft donor and pretransplant recipient predicted broader posttransplant TCR diversity. After transplant, recipient diversity fell while pathologically expanded clonotypes grew through day 180.

Samples: about 28 days before transplant, then days 30, 100 and 180 after. Turning to this clone: What it binds is not known. Compared with germline, one end of the junction differs, possibly owing to a read error.

CDR3 length equals 20 residues. Per the germline V gene, CDR1 is MGHRA and CDR2 is YSYEKL. Repertoires were generated with immunoSEQ multiplex PCR, while TCRdb's copy carries only in-frame clones and drops some. Of about 6,000 clones in the sample, roughly 78% are singletons; the top ten hold 35% to 40%. The rearrangement joins TRBV4-1 to TRBJ2-2; TRBD2 agrees at 8 bases. The sequence derives from a male patient between 65 and 85 years old who had an allogeneic stem cell transplant from an unrelated donor, so T cells may come from the graft donor. Some clones in this sample may be carry-over from other donors' samples. Sequencing was performed on peripheral blood mononuclear cells, taken 180 days after allogeneic stem cell transplant. The CDR3 DNA sequence: TGCGCCAGCAGCCAAGGATGGCGGGAGGCCCCAACCGAGGAACACCGGGGAGCTGTTTTT. Translated: CASSQGWREAPTEEHRGAVF.